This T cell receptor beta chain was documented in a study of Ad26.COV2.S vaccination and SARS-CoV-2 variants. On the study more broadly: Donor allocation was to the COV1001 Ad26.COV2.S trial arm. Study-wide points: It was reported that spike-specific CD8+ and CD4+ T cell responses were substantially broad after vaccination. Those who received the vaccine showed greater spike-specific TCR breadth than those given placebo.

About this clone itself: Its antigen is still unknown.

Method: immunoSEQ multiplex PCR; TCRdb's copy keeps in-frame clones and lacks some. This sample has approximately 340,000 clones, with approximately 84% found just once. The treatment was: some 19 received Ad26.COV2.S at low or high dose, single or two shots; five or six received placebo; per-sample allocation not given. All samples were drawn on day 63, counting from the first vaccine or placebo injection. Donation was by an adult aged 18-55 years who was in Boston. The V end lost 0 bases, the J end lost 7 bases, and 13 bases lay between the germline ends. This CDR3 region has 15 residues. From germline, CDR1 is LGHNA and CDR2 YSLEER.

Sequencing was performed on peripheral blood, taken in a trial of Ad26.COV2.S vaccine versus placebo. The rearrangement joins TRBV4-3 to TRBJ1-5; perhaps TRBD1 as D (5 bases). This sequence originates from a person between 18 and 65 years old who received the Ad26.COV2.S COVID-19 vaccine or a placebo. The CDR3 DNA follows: TGCGCCAGCAGCCAAGATAAAGGGGTGGGCCAGCCCCAGCATTTT. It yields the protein CASSQDKGVGQPQHF.